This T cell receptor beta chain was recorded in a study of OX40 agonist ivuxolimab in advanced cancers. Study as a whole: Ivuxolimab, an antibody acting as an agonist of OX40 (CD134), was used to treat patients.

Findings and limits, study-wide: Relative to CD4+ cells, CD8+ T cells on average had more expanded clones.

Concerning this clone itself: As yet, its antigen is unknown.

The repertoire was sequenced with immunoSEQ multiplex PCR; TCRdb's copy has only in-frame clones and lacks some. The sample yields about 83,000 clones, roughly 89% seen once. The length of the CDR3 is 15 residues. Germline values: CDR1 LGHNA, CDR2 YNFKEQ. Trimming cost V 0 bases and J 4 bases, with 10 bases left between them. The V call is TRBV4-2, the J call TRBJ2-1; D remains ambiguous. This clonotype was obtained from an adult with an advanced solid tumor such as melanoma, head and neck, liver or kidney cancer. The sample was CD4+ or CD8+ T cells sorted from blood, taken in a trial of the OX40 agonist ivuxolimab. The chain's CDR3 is CASSQEFTEYNEQFF. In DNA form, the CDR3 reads TGTGCCAGCAGCCAAGAGTTTACAGAGTACAATGAGCAGTTCTTC.